This T cell receptor beta chain is from a study of low-dose radiotherapy and immunotherapy resistance in tumors. Turning to the study itself: Cohort 1 got 0.5 Gy per fraction every 2 weeks, 6.5 Gy in total. Cohort 2 patients were irradiated with 1 Gy every two weeks, reaching 13 Gy over 26 weeks.

TRAV- and TRBV-specific primers primed first-strand cDNA, covering alpha and beta chains. The authors ran approximately 20 PCR cycles to amplify TCRs with a constant-region primer and V-primer adapter. With in vitro transcription, the isolated mRNA was amplified. MiXCR was run by TCRdb on the reads, yielding one entry per CDR3 protein. The repertoire holds approximately 84,000 distinct CDR3 sequences, around 17% seen once, with about 2.5% in the top ten. The time point: before trial treatment. Nivolumab, ipilimumab, aspirin, low-dose cyclophosphamide and low-dose radiotherapy were all administered to the donors. At least ten counts were recorded for this clonotype. The CDR3 extends over 12 amino acids. V was clipped by 2 bases and J by 2 bases, with 4 bases between them. The germline gives CDR1 SGHTA, CDR2 FQGNSA.

The starting material was PBMCs, obtained before treatment. The TCR was taken from a male donor with prostate cancer. The gene calls are TRBV7-2 and TRBJ2-7; no clear D gene. The CDR3 is CASSLIPYEQYF. The CDR3 DNA is TGTGCCAGCAGCTTAATACCCTACGAGCAGTACTTC.